The present T cell receptor beta chain was sequenced within a study of blood T cell repertoires in COVID-19 (dated by TCRdb to about 2020). Notes on the research overall: Samples covering the acute and convalescent phases of COVID-19 were provided by collaborators in the United States, Italy and Spain. A de-identified subject ID, COVID-19 status, age in years and sex were almost always included in the sample metadata. Samples came from the ongoing ImmuneRACE study (first 160 participants) plus 1,254 subjects from 6 global collaborators. The prospective study material was composed of cDNA or gDNA derived from T cells, B-cell-depleted T cells, or PBMCs. The repertoires were released in a freely available public database meant as a resource for research on the immune response to SARS-CoV-2. Subjects who had been exposed to COVID-19, were actively infected with it, or had recovered from it provided the deeply sampled blood TCRbeta repertoires that made up the dataset. Where available, HLA class I and class II types were taken from metadata supplied by the sample provider and were not determined by assay-based typing.

The immunoSEQ Assay, a bias-controlled multiplex PCR, was used to amplify TCRbeta CDR3 regions from genomic DNA. Per the source publication's procedure: The number of nucleated cells in each sample was estimated from the amplification of reference gene primers within the assay. Sequence reads were collapsed and filtered to measure the absolute abundance of every unique TCRbeta CDR3 rearrangement. For each sample, productive Simpson clonality was calculated as the square root of Simpson's diversity index over productive rearrangements. TCRdb provides this immuneACCESS table in a form limited to in-frame rearrangements. Some clones are lacking; in checked studies, under half of them reflect an unresolved V gene, and why the rest are absent is not known. D and trimming come from the DNA, and the V and J calls and clone size come from that table. Here the sample has hundreds of thousands of clones; approximately 84% occur a single time. The leading ten clones occupy roughly a sixth of the sample.

As concerns this clone: The target of this receptor is not known. The input lacks base qualities; no much larger clone sits a single base away.

Study-wide findings and limitations: The amount of clinical and demographic metadata varied by source and participant and was provided uncurated.

Participants in the prospective study were enrolled through a virtual design, were aged about 18 to 89 years, and lived in approximately 25 United States geographic areas. In the prospective study, participants were assigned to cohorts based on the clinical history participants reported in a screening survey and a study questionnaire. For ImmuneRACE Cohort 3, a participant was defined as recovered based on two consecutive negative NP/OP PCR tests, clearance by a healthcare professional, or resolution of symptoms. In the prospective study, whole blood, serum and a nasopharyngeal or oropharyngeal swab were collected from each participant by mobile phlebotomists. Additional blood draws and questionnaires over an approximately two-month period could optionally be provided by prospective study participants. Before DNA extraction, prospective study blood samples were shipped either frozen or at room temperature.

The CDR3 starts with the cysteine, ends with the phenylalanine, and has 14 residues. Solely the CDR3 DNA is kept, with 42 bases framed from the first base. CDR1 is given as LNHDA and CDR2 as SQIVND, both from the germline V gene (reference sequence). Trimming at the junction amounts to 1 base on V and 2 bases on J, and the germline ends lie 7 bases apart. The chain couples TRBV19 to TRBJ2-3; the D gene is unclear. Source material: PBMCs or T cells enriched from blood (not recorded which). The clonotype was recovered from a man younger than 35 who had recovered from COVID-19. The CDR3 region: CASSIAGYTDTQYF. The nucleotide sequence reads TGTGCCAGTAGTATAGCAGGCTACACAGATACGCAGTATTTT.